A single sample is the source of the 2 T cell receptor beta chains below, sequenced in a study of Ad26.COV2.S vaccination and SARS-CoV-2 variants. Treatment given: 19 received Ad26.COV2.S at low or high dose, single or two shots; roughly five received placebo; per-sample allocation not given. Each sample was drawn 63 days after the first injection (of vaccine or placebo). Profiled with immunoSEQ multiplex PCR; TCRdb holds only in-frame clones, not every one. Of under 300,000 clones detected, 87% appear once; the ten largest clones hold less than 3.5%. Sequenced here: peripheral blood, sampled in a trial of Ad26.COV2.S vaccine versus placebo. These receptors were obtained from a person aged 18 to 65 who received the Ad26.COV2.S COVID-19 vaccine or a placebo.

This sequence joins TRBV15 and TRBJ2-7; possibly TRBD1 for D (6 bases). Trimming stripped 1 base from V and 6 bases from J, with 22 bases between. Germline assignment: CDR1 LNHNV and CDR2 YYDKDF (reference sequence). The CDR3 is 17 amino acids. CDR3 residues: CATSRVKPWTVGSEQYF. As DNA, the CDR3 is TGTGCCACCAGCAGAGTAAAACCGTGGACAGTCGGTAGCGAGCAGTACTTC.

The rearrangement joins TRBV5-5 to TRBJ2-5; the D is unclear. The V end was cut by 4 bases, the J end by 0 bases, with 19 bases between. The CDR3 sequence is 17 residues long. Germline V gene sequence: CDR1 SGHKS, CDR2 YYEKEE (reference sequence). CDR3 in DNA: TGTGCCAGCAGCGTCCACGGTCCTAATTGGTACCAAGAGACCCAGTACTTC. The encoded protein is CASSVHGPNWYQETQYF.